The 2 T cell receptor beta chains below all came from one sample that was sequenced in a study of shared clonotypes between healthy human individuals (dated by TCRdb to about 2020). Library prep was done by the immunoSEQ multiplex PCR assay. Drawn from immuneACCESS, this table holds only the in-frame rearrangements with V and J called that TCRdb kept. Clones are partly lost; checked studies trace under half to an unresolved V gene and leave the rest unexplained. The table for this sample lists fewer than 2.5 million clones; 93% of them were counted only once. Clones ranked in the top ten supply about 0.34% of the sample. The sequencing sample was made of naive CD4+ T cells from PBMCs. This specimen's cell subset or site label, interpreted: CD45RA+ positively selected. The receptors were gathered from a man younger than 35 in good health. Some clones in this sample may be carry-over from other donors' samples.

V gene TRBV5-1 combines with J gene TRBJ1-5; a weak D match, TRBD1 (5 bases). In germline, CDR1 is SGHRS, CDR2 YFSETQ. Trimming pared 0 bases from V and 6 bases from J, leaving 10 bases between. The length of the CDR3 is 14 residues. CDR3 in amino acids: CASSLDQGGQPQHF. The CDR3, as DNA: TGCGCCAGCAGCTTGGATCAGGGCGGTCAGCCCCAGCATTTT. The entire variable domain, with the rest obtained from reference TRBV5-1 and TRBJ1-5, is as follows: KAGVTQTPRYLIKTRGQQVTLSCSPISGHRSVSWYQQTPGQGLQFLFEYFSETQRNKGNFPGRFSGRQFSNSRSEMNVSTLELGDSALYLCASSLDQGGQPQHFGDGTRLSIL.

CDR3 nucleotides: TGCGCCAGCAGCTTGTACAGGGCTAACACTGAAGCTTTCTTT. This gives the protein CASSLYRANTEAFF. The chain employs TRBV5-1 and TRBJ1-1, with D possibly matching TRBD1 (6 bases). V was shortened by 1 base and J by 2 bases, with 9 bases between the two germline ends. The germline V gene encodes CDR1 SGHRS and CDR2 YFSETQ. The CDR3 covers 14 residues.